This TCR beta chain was recorded in a study of regulatory T cells in long-lasting Graves disease. In this sample, this clonotype turned up many times. Regarding time point: newly diagnosed GD, antithyroid drugs for less than 3 months. PBMCs provided the RNA from which the TCR library was made. The CDR3 has 16 residues. Germline CDR1 reads SGHRS; CDR2 reads YFSETQ. V was pared by 4 bases and J by 5 bases, with 5 bases of the junction left unmatched. The authors built TCR beta libraries using iRepertoire HTBI primers and Arm-PCR of CDR3 regions. Each CDR3 protein gets one entry after TCRdb re-called the multiplex PCR reads with MiXCR. The sample yields 550,000 or so distinct CDR3 sequences, 12% seen once. The same sample was also used in a study of T cells in Graves' hyperthyroidism and ophthalmopathy.

The chain couples TRBV5-1 to TRBJ2-1; 14 bases are shared with TRBD2. The material was peripheral blood mononuclear cells (PBMCs), obtained at new diagnosis, from a patient treated with antithyroid drugs. The source is a woman aged 25 to 39 with Graves disease. Written as DNA, the CDR3 is TGCGCCAGCAGCCGACTAGCGGGAGGGATAGACAATGAGCAGTTCTTC. It codes for CASSRLAGGIDNEQFF.